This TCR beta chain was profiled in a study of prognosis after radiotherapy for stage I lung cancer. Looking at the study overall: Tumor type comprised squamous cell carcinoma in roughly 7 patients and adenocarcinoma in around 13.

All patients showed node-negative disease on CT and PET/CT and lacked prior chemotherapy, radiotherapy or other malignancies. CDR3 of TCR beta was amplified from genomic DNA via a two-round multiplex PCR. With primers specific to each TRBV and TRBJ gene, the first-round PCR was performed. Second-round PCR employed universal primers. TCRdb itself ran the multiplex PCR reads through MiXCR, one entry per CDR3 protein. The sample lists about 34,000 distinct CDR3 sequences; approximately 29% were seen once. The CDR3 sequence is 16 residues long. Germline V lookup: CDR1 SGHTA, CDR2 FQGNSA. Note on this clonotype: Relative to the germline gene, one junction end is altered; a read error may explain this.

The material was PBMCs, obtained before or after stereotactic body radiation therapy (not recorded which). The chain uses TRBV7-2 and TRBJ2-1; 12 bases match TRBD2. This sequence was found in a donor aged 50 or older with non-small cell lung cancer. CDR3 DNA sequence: TGTGCCAGCAGCGACCGGACTAGCGGGACCCACAATGATCAGTTCTTC. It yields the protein CASSDRTSGTHNDQFF.